The rows below give T cell receptor beta chains drawn from one sample of a study of OX40 agonist ivuxolimab in advanced cancers. Produced via immunoSEQ multiplex PCR; TCRdb's table is partial and in-frame only. The profile covers around 67,000 clones, with almost 85% appearing a single time and roughly 7.9% taken by the ten largest. Sequences were derived from CD4+ or CD8+ T cells sorted from blood, sampled in a trial of the OX40 agonist ivuxolimab. The receptors were gathered from an adult with an advanced solid tumor such as melanoma, head and neck, liver or kidney cancer. Both conserved end residues are part of each CDR3. D genes are given only for firm matches. Only part of the rows carry a size: once, few, many, or a class if the clone is expanded.

J	size	D	V	length	DNA	CDR3
TRBJ2-5	NA	NA	TRBV10-3	16	TGTGCCATCAGTGAAGGGGGCGGGGGAACCCAAGAGACCCAGTACTTC	CAISEGGGGTQETQYF
TRBJ2-1	once	TRBD2	TRBV7-6	16	TGTGCCAGCAGCTTAGTGATAGCGGGAGGGTACAATGAGCAGTTCTTC	CASSLVIAGGYNEQFF
TRBJ1-2	NA	TRBD1	TRBV5-1	14	TGCGCCAGCAGCCAGGGGACAGGGGGTCATGGCTACACCTTC	CASSQGTGGHGYTF
TRBJ1-2	few	NA	TRBV7-8	14	TGTGCCAGCAGCTTAAGGAGCGGCCAGGATGGCTACACCTTC	CASSLRSGQDGYTF
TRBJ1-1	NA	TRBD1	TRBV4-1	14	TGCGCCAGCAGCCGGACAGGATTGAACACTGAAGCTTTCTTT	CASSRTGLNTEAFF
TRBJ1-2	NA	NA	TRBV5-1	13	TGCGCCAGCAGCTTAGGGTCGGGCTATGGCTACACCTTC	CASSLGSGYGYTF
TRBJ2-3	NA	TRBD2	TRBV4-1	17	TGCGCCAGCAGCCAAGATCAAGCTAGCGGGGGCACAGATACGCAGTATTTT	CASSQDQASGGTDTQYF
TRBJ1-5	many	TRBD1	TRBV2	15	TGTGCCAGCAGTGAAAGACAGGGAGTAGTTCAGCCCCAGCATTTT	CASSERQGVVQPQHF
TRBJ2-7	NA	NA	TRBV5-4	13	TGTGCCAGCAGCTCTATGGACCTCTACGAGCAGTACTTC	CASSSMDLYEQYF
TRBJ2-3	NA	TRBD2	TRBV2	14	TGTGCCAGCAGTGATGGGCGGGAGAGGTCTACGCAGTATTTT	CASSDGRERSTQYF
TRBJ2-3	NA	TRBD2	TRBV4-3	17	TGCGCCAGCAGCCAATGGGGAACGGGAGGGTACGCAGATACGCAGTATTTT	CASSQWGTGGYADTQYF
TRBJ1-1	NA	NA	TRBV7-2	14	TGTGCCAGCAGCCCACAGGTCCTGAACACTGAAGCTTTCTTT	CASSPQVLNTEAFF
TRBJ1-5	NA	TRBD1	TRBV19	15	TGTGCCAGTAGTATAGCGGGACAGGGAAATCAGCCCCAGCATTTT	CASSIAGQGNQPQHF
TRBJ2-1	once	NA	TRBV25-1	14	TGTGCCAGCAGTCTAATGAGCTCCTACAATGAGCAGTTCTTC	CASSLMSSYNEQFF
TRBJ1-2	NA	NA	TRBV9	14	TGTGCCAGCAGCGTAGAAGATCTAGGCTATGGCTACACCTTC	CASSVEDLGYGYTF
TRBJ2-1	NA	TRBD2	TRBV9	21	TGTGCCAGCAGCGTTTTCCGGGGGGGACTAGCGGGAGGTGGCTCCTACAATGAGCAGTTCTTC	CASSVFRGGLAGGGSYNEQFF
TRBJ1-1	NA	NA	TRBV7-8	16	TGTGCCAGCAGCTTAGTAGGGGCAGGGAGGAACACTGAAGCTTTCTTT	CASSLVGAGRNTEAFF
TRBJ2-5	NA	NA	TRBV5-1	15	TGCGCCAGCAGCTTAGCACAGGGACTGGTGGAGACCCAGTACTTC	CASSLAQGLVETQYF
TRBJ2-7	NA	NA	TRBV29-1	10	TGCAGCGTTGGGGACTACGAGCAGTACTTC	CSVGDYEQYF
TRBJ2-3	NA	TRBD1	TRBV7-7	14	TGTGCTAGCAGCTTAGCAGGGGGCGTCGATACGCAGTATTTT	CASSLAGGVDTQYF
TRBJ2-5	NA	TRBD2	TRBV7-9	13	TGTGCCAGCAGCTTAACTAGCGGGGAGACCCAGTACTTC	CASSLTSGETQYF
TRBJ1-1	NA	NA	TRBV29-1	13	TGCAGCGCCTTTCGGGGGGGCCTCACTGAAGCTTTCTTT	CSAFRGGLTEAFF
TRBJ1-3	many	TRBD1	TRBV28	17	TGTGCCAGCAGTTACGGACCGGGACAGGGGTCGGGAAACACCATATATTTT	CASSYGPGQGSGNTIYF
TRBJ2-7	NA	TRBD1	TRBV13	16	TGTGCCAGCAGCGTTACCGGGACAGGGGGCTCTTACGAGCAGTACTTC	CASSVTGTGGSYEQYF
TRBJ1-1	few	NA	TRBV9	13	TGTGCCAGCAGCGTAGGCCCGAACACTGAAGCTTTCTTT	CASSVGPNTEAFF
TRBJ2-1	NA	NA	TRBV7-9	17	TGTGCCAGCAGCTTAGCACAGCTTGCTAGCTCCTACAATGAGCAGTTCTTC	CASSLAQLASSYNEQFF
TRBJ2-6	NA	NA	TRBV1	18	TGCACCAGCAGCCAAAGACGGGACAGAATATCTGGGGCCAACGTCCTGACTTTC	CTSSQRRDRISGANVLTF
TRBJ2-2	NA	NA	TRBV7-9	17	TGTGCCAGCAGCTTAGGTTGGGTTCTTAAAAACACCGGGGAGCTGTTTTTT	CASSLGWVLKNTGELFF
TRBJ2-1	NA	TRBD2	TRBV6-5	15	TGTGCCAGCAGTAGGGCGGGGGGCCTTTACAATGAGCAGTTCTTC	CASSRAGGLYNEQFF
TRBJ1-2	NA	NA	TRBV9	14	TGTGCCAGCAGCGTAGGGCAGGCACAGAGGGGCTACACCTTC	CASSVGQAQRGYTF
TRBJ1-1	NA	TRBD1	TRBV14	15	TGTGCCAGCAGCCGCGCGGACAGGGTTGGCACTGAAGCTTTCTTT	CASSRADRVGTEAFF
TRBJ2-3	NA	NA	TRBV6-1	15	TGTGCCAGCAGGTTTGCGGGGGCCGGCACAGATACGCAGTATTTT	CASRFAGAGTDTQYF
TRBJ2-6	NA	NA	TRBV27	18	TGTGCCAGCAGTTTAAAGTGGTGGGGAGACTCTGGGGCCAACGTCCTGACTTTC	CASSLKWWGDSGANVLTF
TRBJ1-6	NA	NA	TRBV11-2	15	TGTGCCAGCAGTCTAGGGGGGACTATGGGTTCACCCCTCCACTTT	CASSLGGTMGSPLHF
TRBJ1-2	NA	NA	TRBV15	13	TGTGCCACCAGCAGAGAGGGTAATCAGGGCTACACCTTC	CATSREGNQGYTF
TRBJ1-1	NA	NA	TRBV29-1	14	TGCAGCGTATTAGGGGGGACCGCCAACACTGAAGCTTTCTTT	CSVLGGTANTEAFF
TRBJ2-7	NA	NA	TRBV28	12	TGTGCCAGCGGACTCGCCCCCTACGAGCAGTACTTC	CASGLAPYEQYF
TRBJ1-2	NA	TRBD1	TRBV7-9	13	TGTGCCAGCAGCCCCGACAGGGGAGGTGGCTACACCTTC	CASSPDRGGGYTF
TRBJ1-1	NA	NA	TRBV6-6	11	TGTGCCAGCAAGGAGAACACTGAAGCTTTCTTT	CASKENTEAFF
TRBJ1-2	NA	TRBD1	TRBV5-6	15	TGTGCCAGCAGCTTAGCTCCGGGACAGACCTATGGCTACACCTTC	CASSLAPGQTYGYTF
TRBJ2-1	NA	TRBD2	TRBV11-3	14	TGTGCCAGCAGCTTCTCAAGGACTAGCGGGATGTACTTCTTC	CASSFSRTSGMYFF
TRBJ1-2	NA	NA	TRBV7-3	15	TGTGCCAGCAGCTTATTCGCAGAAACTAACTATGGCTACACCTTC	CASSLFAETNYGYTF
TRBJ2-5	NA	NA	TRBV5-5	15	TGTGCCAGCAGCATGAACCCTACAGGGATGGAGACCCAGTACTTC	CASSMNPTGMETQYF
TRBJ1-5	NA	TRBD1	TRBV4-3	16	TGCGCCAGCAGCCAAGATTTGGACAGGGGGAATCAGCCCCAGCATTTT	CASSQDLDRGNQPQHF
TRBJ1-3	NA	NA	TRBV5-1	13	TGCGCCAGCAGCTTGGGTTTAGGAAACACCATATATTTT	CASSLGLGNTIYF